This T cell receptor (beta chain) comes out of a study of blood T cell repertoires in COVID-19. Study information: Specimens from acute and convalescent COVID-19 originated in the United States, Italy and Spain.

How the authors handled the data: Estimates of nucleated cell counts were drawn from the amplification of reference gene primers. The repertoire was sequenced with immunoSEQ multiplex PCR; TCRdb's copy has only in-frame clones and lacks some. V and J calls plus clone size are reproduced from that table; the DNA served to infer D and trimming. Among more than 200,000 clones listed, roughly 82% were seen once. Sequencing was done on a sample of peripheral blood. The sequence was collected from a woman of 80 years or more with active or convalescent COVID-19.

CDR3 DNA sequence: TGTGCCAGCGCTGGCAGCTCCTACGAGCAGTACTTC. This encodes CASAGSSYEQYF. The chain has TRBV28 and TRBJ2-7; D remains unclear. The CDR3 extends over 12 amino acids. CDR1 and CDR2 from the germline V gene are MDHEN and SYDVKM. V lost 8 bases and J lost 0, with 8 bases in between.